These 28 T cell receptor beta chains were sequenced from one sample in a study of blood T cells in healthy people across ages. With a J-beta primer mix and a sample-barcoded 5' primer, a second PCR ran roughly 6 to 11 cycles. TCRdb re-analysed the 5' RACE reads in MiXCR, keeping a single row per CDR3 protein. Seen here are approximately 1,000,000 distinct CDR3 sequences, around 45% observed once, and the top ten hold over 15%. Sequencing used blood. These receptors were taken from a woman aged 55-69 years in good health.

This clonotype appeared a few times. The chain carries TRBV20-1 and TRBJ2-1; 7 bases match TRBD2. After removal of 1 base from V and 4 bases from J, the junction contained 16 bases not matched to a gene. This CDR3 is 18 amino acids long. Germline CDR1 and CDR2: DFQATT and SNEGSKA (reference sequence). The CDR3 DNA is TGCAGTGCTAGAGCAGAATTGCGAGCGGGAACACCATACAATGAGCAGTTCTTC. This gives the protein CSARAELRAGTPYNEQFF.

The chain has TRBV12-5 and TRBJ2-2, with D perhaps TRBD2 (6 bases). Germline CDR1 LGHNT, CDR2 FRNRAP. V shed 6 bases and J shed 1 base, with 21 bases lying between them. The CDR3 totals 18 residues. This chain's CDR3 is CASGPPGFGGKNTGELFF. The CDR3 nucleotides read TGTGCTAGTGGCCCCCCGGGGTTCGGAGGGAAGAACACCGGGGAGCTGTTTTTT.

This chain joins TRBV20-1 and TRBJ2-1; TRBD1 is a possible D gene (5 bases). V was pared by 5 bases and J by 2 bases, with 19 bases between. The CDR3 has 16 amino acids. Germline-derived CDR1 and CDR2 are DFQATT and SNEGSKA (reference sequence). Here the CDR3 DNA reads TGCAGTGCTGATCAACTGGACAAGCGCCCCTACAATGAGCAGTTCTTC. Protein product: CSADQLDKRPYNEQFF.

This clonotype was found a few times. The chain carries TRBV7-3 and TRBJ2-5; D is possibly TRBD1 (5 bases). Trimming took 0 bases from V and 8 from J, leaving 16 bases between them. The germline gives CDR1 SGHTA, CDR2 FQGTGA. This CDR3 spans 15 amino acids. CDR3: CASSLTGAARETQYF. The CDR3 DNA is TGTGCCAGCAGCTTAACTGGGGCAGCTAGAGAAACCCAGTACTTC.

The chain employs TRBV12-5 and TRBJ2-6; 7 bases agree with TRBD1. Losses at the gene ends were 7 bases for V and 4 bases for J; bases not matched to a gene: 4. Germline-derived CDR1 and CDR2 are LGHNT and FRNRAP. CDR3 size: 14 residues. CDR3 DNA: TGTGCTAGTGCCAGGGGGTCCGGGGCCAACGTCCTGACTTTC. It is translated as CASARGSGANVLTF.

The rearrangement links TRBV5-1 to TRBJ2-4; D is tentatively TRBD1 or TRBD2 (5 bases each). The end of the DNA aligns better with TRBJ2-7, so the J call may be wrong. The CDR3 is made up of 14 amino acids. The germline V gene encodes CDR1 SGHRS and CDR2 YFSETQ. In DNA form, the CDR3 reads TGCGCCAGCAGCGGGTGGGACCAGACCTACGAGCAGTACTTC. Encoded protein: CASSGWDQTYEQYF.

The chain combines TRBV20-1 with TRBJ1-4; no reliable D call. The V and J ends lost 1 base and 6 bases respectively, with 9 bases between them. CDR3 length: 13 residues. Germline CDR1 and CDR2: DFQATT and SNEGSKA (reference sequence). CDR3: CSARGPTDEKLFF. The CDR3 coding sequence is TGCAGTGCTAGAGGTCCGACGGATGAAAAACTGTTTTTT.

The chain is built from TRBV20-1 and TRBJ1-6; no reliable D call. The V gene's germline CDR1 is DFQATT and CDR2 SNEGSKA (reference sequence). The V end was cut by 3 bases, the J end by 0 bases, with 12 bases between. The CDR3 spans 16 residues. This CDR3 is CSARNSALSYNSPLHF. CDR3 DNA: TGCAGTGCTAGGAACAGTGCCCTCTCCTATAATTCACCCCTCCACTTT.

This sequence joins TRBV27 and TRBJ2-7, with 9 bases matching TRBD1. Germline V gene lookup returns CDR1 MNHEY and CDR2 SMNVEV (reference sequence). This CDR3 has 14 residues. V shed 3 bases, J shed 5 bases, and the junction held 5 bases outside the gene matches. The CDR3 region is CASSLRTGVHEQYF. The CDR3 DNA reads TGTGCCAGCAGTTTGAGGACAGGGGTGCACGAGCAGTACTTC.

The genes are TRBV20-1 and TRBJ2-7; 9 bases map to TRBD2. This CDR3 is 18 amino acids long. Germline assignment: CDR1 DFQATT and CDR2 SNEGSKA (reference sequence). The J segment lost 7 bases and the V segment lost 0 bases, leaving 19 bases of the junction unmatched. The CDR3 nucleotides read TGCAGTGCTAGAGATCTATCAGGCGGGCTAGCGGGATGGGGGGAGCAGTACTTC. It specifies CSARDLSGGLAGWGEQYF.

V and J are TRBV12-3 or TRBV12-4 and TRBJ2-4, with a tentative D call TRBD1 (6 bases). The CDR3 covers 15 residues. V dropped 6 bases and J dropped 2 bases, with 14 bases sitting between them. Here the CDR3 DNA reads TGTGCCAGCAGCCTATCAGGGGAGTCCAAAAACATTCAGTACTTC. It codes for CASSLSGESKNIQYF.

The genes are TRBV6-6 and TRBJ1-2; the D gene is possibly TRBD1 (6 bases). Trimming took off 6 bases at V and 3 bases at J, with 14 bases between the two ends. Germline V CDR1 and CDR2: MNHNY, SVGAGI (reference sequence). This CDR3 is 14 amino acids long. CDR3 protein: CASSDTGIDYGYTF. The CDR3 DNA is TGTGCCAGCAGCGATACAGGGATAGACTATGGCTACACCTTC.

This clonotype turned up a few times. This chain connects TRBV7-9 to TRBJ2-5; D call uncertain. The CDR3 runs to 13 residues. Trimming left V 5 bases short and J 1 base short, with 8 bases between. The germline V gene has CDR1 SEHNR and CDR2 FQNEAQ (reference sequence). In DNA, the CDR3 is TGTGCCAGCAGCCCCCCTCTCCAAGAGACCCAGTACTTC. Residues: CASSPPLQETQYF. Looking up the rest from reference TRBV7-9 and TRBJ2-5 gives the full variable domain: DTGVSQNPRHKITKRGQNVTFRCDPISEHNRLYWYRQTLGQGPEFLTYFQNEAQLEKSRLLSDRFSAERPKGSFSTLEIQRTEQGDSAMYLCASSPPLQETQYFGPGTRLLVL.

The chain recombines TRBV2 with TRBJ2-7; perhaps TRBD1 as D (6 bases). Trimming cost V 1 base and J 3 bases, with 19 bases left between them. The CDR3 extends over 17 amino acids. Germline V lookup: CDR1 SNHLY, CDR2 FYNNEI. In DNA, the CDR3 is TGTGCCAGCAGTGAAGGGGGGTCGACAGGAGGCTTCTACGAGCAGTACTTC. This sequence encodes CASSEGGSTGGFYEQYF.

This rearrangement joins TRBV2 to TRBJ1-2; no reliable D call. V was shortened by 4 bases and J by 4 bases, with 16 bases between the two germline ends. This CDR3 region has 15 residues. Germline loops: CDR1 SNHLY, CDR2 FYNNEI. CDR3 in DNA: TGTGCCAGCAGTGTTGGGGTAACCTCTTCCTATGGCTACACCTTC. Amino acid sequence: CASSVGVTSSYGYTF.

V and J are TRBV2 and TRBJ2-3; D is unclear. There are 15 residues in the CDR3. The V end was cut by 5 bases, the J end by 1 base, with 13 bases between. The germline V gene has CDR1 SNHLY and CDR2 FYNNEI. The CDR3 region is CASSPGYLGTDTQYF. CDR3 DNA sequence: TGTGCCAGCAGTCCGGGCTATTTGGGCACAGATACGCAGTATTTT.

V usage is TRBV11-2 and J usage is TRBJ2-5, with D tentatively TRBD2 (5 bases). Germline lookup yields CDR1 SGHAT and CDR2 FQNNGV. This CDR3 contains 14 residues. Trimming took 2 bases from V and 7 from J, leaving 14 bases between them. CDR3 in amino acids: CASSLSDYGGTQYF. CDR3 nucleotides: TGTGCCAGCAGCTTATCCGACTATGGAGGGACCCAGTACTTC.

A few counts support this clonotype. This sequence joins TRBV29-1 and TRBJ2-1, with D hard to call. V lost 6 bases and J lost 9, with 15 bases in between. The germline gives CDR1 SQVTM, CDR2 ANQGSEA. This CDR3 has 12 residues. The CDR3 region is CSVLGLPGEQFF. The CDR3 DNA is TGCAGCGTCCTCGGCCTGCCTGGTGAGCAGTTCTTC.

The V and J genes are TRBV7-2 and TRBJ1-5, with TRBD1 identical over 7 bases. Germline CDR1 and CDR2: SGHTA and FQGNSA. V lost 1 base to trimming and J lost 4 bases; unmatched junction nucleotides: 4. The CDR3 loop spans 15 amino acids. CDR3 coding DNA: TGTGCCAGCAGCTTAGGGGACAGTAGGAATCAGCCCCAGCATTTT. Translating it yields CASSLGDSRNQPQHF.

This clonotype appeared a few times. The chain combines TRBV28 with TRBJ2-7; D is uncertain. Germline V CDR1 and CDR2: MDHEN, SYDVKM. The CDR3 is made up of 14 amino acids. V shed 6 bases and J shed 0 bases, with 12 bases lying between them. DNA of the CDR3: TGTGCCAGCAGGGAGTCAGGAGCCTCCTACGAGCAGTACTTC. Translation gives CASRESGASYEQYF.

V and J are TRBV6-6 and TRBJ2-4; D might be TRBD1 or TRBD2, each matching 5 bases. Germline V gene sequence: CDR1 MNHNY, CDR2 SVGAGI (reference sequence). The CDR3 spans 16 residues. Trimming pared 2 bases from V and 1 base from J, leaving 12 bases between. CDR3 in DNA: TGTGCCAGCAGTTACCCGGGGACCGCGGCCAAAAACATTCAGTACTTC. It yields the protein CASSYPGTAAKNIQYF.

The chain joins TRBV3-1 to TRBJ2-7; 10 bases are a match to TRBD2. CDR3 length: 18 amino acids. Trimming removed 1 base from V and 3 bases from J; junction bases left unmatched: 12. Per germline, CDR1 LGHDT and CDR2 YNNKEL (reference sequence). The CDR3, as DNA: TGTGCCAGCAGCCAAGCCGGGACTAGCGAGACTATCCGCTACGAGCAGTACTTC. Translated: CASSQAGTSETIRYEQYF.

This clonotype was recorded a few times. J is TRBJ2-5 and V is TRBV5-1; 9 nucleotides match TRBD1. The CDR3 totals 14 residues. The junction had 4 bases not matched to a gene; V was cut back by 4 bases and J by 3 bases. Germline CDR1 reads SGHRS; CDR2 reads YFSETQ. CDR3 DNA sequence: TGCGCCAGCAGCCGGGGACAGGGTAAAGAGACCCAGTACTTC. Protein product: CASSRGQGKETQYF.

The V gene is TRBV12-3 or TRBV12-4, the J gene TRBJ1-1; D is uncertain. The CDR3 covers 12 residues. Deletions cut 11 bases from V and 0 bases from J, with 10 bases between. The CDR3 reads CASSRVNTEAFF. The CDR3 DNA sequence: TGTGCCTCATCGCGGGTGAACACTGAAGCTTTCTTT.

The J gene is TRBJ2-4, the V gene TRBV7-8, with D tentatively TRBD2 (6 bases). The J call may not be correct, given that the DNA end is closer to TRBJ2-7. Per germline, CDR1 SGHVS and CDR2 FQNEAQ. The CDR3 has 13 residues. The CDR3 DNA reads as TGTGCCAGCAGCTTAGGACTAGAGTACGAGCAGTACTTC. It codes for CASSLGLEYEQYF.

The chain recombines TRBV12-3 or TRBV12-4 with TRBJ1-5; possibly TRBD1 for D (6 bases). CDR3 length equals 15 residues. Trimming removed 3 bases from V and 3 bases from J, with 12 bases in between. This CDR3 is CASSLGGAHNQPQHF. The CDR3 DNA sequence: TGTGCCAGCAGTTTGGGGGGGGCTCACAATCAGCCCCAGCATTTT.

The chain links TRBV27 to TRBJ1-1; 7 bases map to TRBD1. There are 16 residues in the CDR3. Germline-derived CDR1 and CDR2 are MNHEY and SMNVEV (reference sequence). Trimming cost V 5 bases and J 0 bases; bases outside gene matches: 9. This chain's CDR3 is CASSRRQGAVNTEAFF. CDR3 DNA: TGTGCCAGCAGTCGCCGACAGGGAGCAGTGAACACTGAAGCTTTCTTT.

There are a few counts of this clonotype. V is TRBV12-3 or TRBV12-4 and J is TRBJ1-1; 7 bases are a match to TRBD1. The CDR3 length is 20 residues. With 0 bases clipped from V and 7 bases from J, the junction kept 23 bases outside the gene matches. CDR3 DNA: TGTGCCAGCAGTTTAGCATACAGGGGCTTACGGACTACCGTAGCTGGTGAAGCTTTCTTT. It is translated as CASSLAYRGLRTTVAGEAFF.